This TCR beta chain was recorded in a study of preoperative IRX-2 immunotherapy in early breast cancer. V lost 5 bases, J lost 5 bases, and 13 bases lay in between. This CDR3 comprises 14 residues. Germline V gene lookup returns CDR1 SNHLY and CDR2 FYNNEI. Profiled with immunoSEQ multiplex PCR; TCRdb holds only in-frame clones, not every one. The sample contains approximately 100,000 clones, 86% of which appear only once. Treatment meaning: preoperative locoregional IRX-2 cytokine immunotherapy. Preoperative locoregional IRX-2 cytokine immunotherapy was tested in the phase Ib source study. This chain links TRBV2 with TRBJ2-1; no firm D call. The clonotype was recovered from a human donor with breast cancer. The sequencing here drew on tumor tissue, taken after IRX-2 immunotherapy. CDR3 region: CASSLTTVDNEQFF. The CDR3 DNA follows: TGTGCCAGCAGTTTAACAACTGTTGACAATGAGCAGTTCTTC.